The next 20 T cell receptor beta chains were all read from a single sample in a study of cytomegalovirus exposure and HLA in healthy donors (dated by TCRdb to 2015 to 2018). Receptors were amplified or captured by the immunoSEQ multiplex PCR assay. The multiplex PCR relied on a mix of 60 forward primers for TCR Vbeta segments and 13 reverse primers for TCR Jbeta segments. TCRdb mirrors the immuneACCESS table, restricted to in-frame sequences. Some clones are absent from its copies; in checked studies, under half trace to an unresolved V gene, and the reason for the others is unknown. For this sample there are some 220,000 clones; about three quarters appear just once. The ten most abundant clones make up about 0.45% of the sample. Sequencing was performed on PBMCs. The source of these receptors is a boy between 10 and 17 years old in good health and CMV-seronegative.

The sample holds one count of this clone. The CDR3 is CASSENTVDQPQHF. CDR3 nucleotides: TGTGCCAGCAGTGAAAACACAGTAGATCAGCCCCAGCATTTT. This chain links TRBV2 with TRBJ1-5; D not resolved. This CDR3 region has 14 residues. Germline V gene data show CDR1 as SNHLY and CDR2 as FYNNEI. With 2 bases removed from V and 5 bases from J, the gap between germline ends came to 10 bases.

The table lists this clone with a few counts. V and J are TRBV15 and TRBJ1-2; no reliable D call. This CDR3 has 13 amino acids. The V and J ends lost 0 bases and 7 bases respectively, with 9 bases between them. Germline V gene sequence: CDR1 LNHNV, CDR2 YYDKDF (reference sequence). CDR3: CATSRDRVGGYTF. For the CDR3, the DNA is TGTGCCACCAGCAGAGACCGGGTTGGTGGCTACACCTTC.

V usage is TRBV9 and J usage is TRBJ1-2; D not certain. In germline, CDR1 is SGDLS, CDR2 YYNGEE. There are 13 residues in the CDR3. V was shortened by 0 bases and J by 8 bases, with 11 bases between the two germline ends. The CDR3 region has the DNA TGTGCCAGCAGCGTAGGGCCGCGGAGGGGCTACACCTTC. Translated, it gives CASSVGPRRGYTF.

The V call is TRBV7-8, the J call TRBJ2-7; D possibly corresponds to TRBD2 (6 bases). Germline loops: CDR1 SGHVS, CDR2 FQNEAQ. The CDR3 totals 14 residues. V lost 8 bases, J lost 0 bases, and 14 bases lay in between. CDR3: CASSAGGNSYEQYF. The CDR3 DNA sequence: TGTGCCAGCTCGGCCGGGGGAAACTCCTACGAGCAGTACTTC.

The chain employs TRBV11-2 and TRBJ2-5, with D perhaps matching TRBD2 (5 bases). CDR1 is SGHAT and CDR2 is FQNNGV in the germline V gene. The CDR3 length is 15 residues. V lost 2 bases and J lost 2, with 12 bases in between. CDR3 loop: CASSLIRGSQETQYF. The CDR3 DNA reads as TGTGCCAGCAGCTTAATTCGAGGGTCGCAAGAGACCCAGTACTTC.

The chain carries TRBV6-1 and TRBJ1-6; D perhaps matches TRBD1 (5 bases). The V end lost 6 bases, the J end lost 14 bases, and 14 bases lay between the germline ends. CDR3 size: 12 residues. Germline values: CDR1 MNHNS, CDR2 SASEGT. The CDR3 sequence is CASSLREATLHF. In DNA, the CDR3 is TGTGCCAGCAGCCTCAGGGAAGCAACCCTCCACTTT.

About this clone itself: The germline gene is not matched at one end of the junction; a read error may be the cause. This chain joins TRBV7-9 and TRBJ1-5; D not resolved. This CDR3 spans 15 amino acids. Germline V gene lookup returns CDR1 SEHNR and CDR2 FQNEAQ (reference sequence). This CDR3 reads CSSSFLGGSNQPQHF. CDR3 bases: TGTTCCAGCAGCTTCTTGGGAGGTAGCAATCAGCCCCAGCATTTT.

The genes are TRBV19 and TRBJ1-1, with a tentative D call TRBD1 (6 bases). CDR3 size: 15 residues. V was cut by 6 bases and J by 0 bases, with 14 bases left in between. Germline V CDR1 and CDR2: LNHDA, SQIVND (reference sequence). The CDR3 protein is CASSYPGTLNTEAFF. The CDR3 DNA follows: TGTGCCAGTAGCTACCCCGGGACATTGAACACTGAAGCTTTCTTT.

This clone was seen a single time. The CDR3, as DNA: TGTGCCATCAGTGAGGACAGCCCTTCATACATGAACACTGAAGCTTTCTTT. It codes for CAISEDSPSYMNTEAFF. This chain joins TRBV10-3 and TRBJ1-1, with D perhaps TRBD1 (5 bases). The V end was cut by 2 bases, the J end by 0 bases, with 16 bases between. The CDR3 consists of 17 residues. Germline loops: CDR1 ENHRY, CDR2 SYGVKD.

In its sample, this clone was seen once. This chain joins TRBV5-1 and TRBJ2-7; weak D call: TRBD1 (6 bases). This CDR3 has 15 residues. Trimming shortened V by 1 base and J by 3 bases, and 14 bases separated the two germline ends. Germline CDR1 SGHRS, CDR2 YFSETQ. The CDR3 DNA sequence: TGCGCCAGCAGCTTGACCAGGGGAAGAGGCTACGAGCAGTACTTC. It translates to CASSLTRGRGYEQYF.

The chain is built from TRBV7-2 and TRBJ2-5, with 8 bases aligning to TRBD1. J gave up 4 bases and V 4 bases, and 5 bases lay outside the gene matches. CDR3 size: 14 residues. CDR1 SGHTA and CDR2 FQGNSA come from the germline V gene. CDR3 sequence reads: CASSSRDRGETQYF. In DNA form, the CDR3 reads TGTGCCAGCAGCTCTAGAGACAGGGGAGAGACCCAGTACTTC.

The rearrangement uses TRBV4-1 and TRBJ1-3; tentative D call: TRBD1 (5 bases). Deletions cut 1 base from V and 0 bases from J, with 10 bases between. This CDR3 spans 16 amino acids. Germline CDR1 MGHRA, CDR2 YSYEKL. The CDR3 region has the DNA TGCGCCAGCAGCCAAGTCAGACAGTTCTCTGGAAACACCATATATTTT. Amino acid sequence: CASSQVRQFSGNTIYF.

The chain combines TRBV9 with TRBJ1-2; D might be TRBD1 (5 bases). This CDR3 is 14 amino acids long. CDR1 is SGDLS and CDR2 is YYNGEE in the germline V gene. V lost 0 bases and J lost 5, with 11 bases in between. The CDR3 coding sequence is TGTGCCAGCAGCGTAGGCAGGGAACGTTATGGCTACACCTTC. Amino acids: CASSVGRERYGYTF.

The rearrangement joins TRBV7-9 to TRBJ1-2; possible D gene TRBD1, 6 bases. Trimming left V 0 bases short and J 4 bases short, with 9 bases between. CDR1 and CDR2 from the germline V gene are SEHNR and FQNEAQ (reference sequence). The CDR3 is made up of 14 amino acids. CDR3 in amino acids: CASSLAAGAYGYTF. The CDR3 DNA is TGTGCCAGCAGCTTAGCGGCGGGGGCCTATGGCTACACCTTC.

The CDR3 nucleotides read TGTGCCTGGAGTATTACAGGGTTCGGCGAAGAACTGTTTTTT. Translation: CAWSITGFGEELFF. The rearrangement uses TRBV30 and TRBJ1-4, with D perhaps TRBD1 (6 bases). Looked up from germline, CDR1 is GTSNPN and CDR2 is SVGIG (reference sequence). With 2 bases removed from V and 12 bases from J, the gap between germline ends came to 19 bases. CDR3 size: 14 residues.

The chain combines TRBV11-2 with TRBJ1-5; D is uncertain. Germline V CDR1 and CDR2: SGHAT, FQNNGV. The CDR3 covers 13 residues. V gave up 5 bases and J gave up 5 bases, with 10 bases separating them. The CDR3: CASSLGSDQPQHF. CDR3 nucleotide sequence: TGTGCCAGCAGCCTAGGCAGTGATCAGCCCCAGCATTTT.

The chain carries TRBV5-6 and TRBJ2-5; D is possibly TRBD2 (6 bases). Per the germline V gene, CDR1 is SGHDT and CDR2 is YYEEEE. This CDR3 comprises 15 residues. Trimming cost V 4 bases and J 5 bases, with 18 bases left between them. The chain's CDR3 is CASSRTGTGWETQYF. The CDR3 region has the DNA TGTGCCAGCAGCAGGACCGGGACTGGCTGGGAGACCCAGTACTTC. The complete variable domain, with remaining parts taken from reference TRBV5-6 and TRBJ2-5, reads DAGVTQSPTHLIKTRGQQVTLRCSPKSGHDTVSWYQQALGQGPQFIFQYYEEEERQRGNFPDRFSGHQFPNYSSELNVNALLLGDSALYLCASSRTGTGWETQYFGPGTRLLVL.

The CDR3 reads CAISDLGPSSYEQYF. Here the CDR3 DNA reads TGTGCCATCAGTGACCTGGGGCCAAGCTCCTACGAGCAGTACTTC. The chain links TRBV10-3 to TRBJ2-7; TRBD1 is a possible D gene (5 bases). Trimming removed 3 bases at V and 0 bases at J, with 12 bases between. From germline, CDR1 is ENHRY and CDR2 SYGVKD. This CDR3 is 15 amino acids long.

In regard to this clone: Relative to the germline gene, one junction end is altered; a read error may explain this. CDR3 sequence (DNA): TGTGCTAGCAGCTTAGAGCGGGCACACACCGGGGAGCTGTTTTTT. Its translation is CASSLERAHTGELFF. The chain couples TRBV7-7 to TRBJ2-2; tentatively, D is TRBD2 (6 bases). Germline CDR1 reads SSHAT; CDR2 reads FNYEAQ (reference sequence). The CDR3 sequence is 15 residues long.

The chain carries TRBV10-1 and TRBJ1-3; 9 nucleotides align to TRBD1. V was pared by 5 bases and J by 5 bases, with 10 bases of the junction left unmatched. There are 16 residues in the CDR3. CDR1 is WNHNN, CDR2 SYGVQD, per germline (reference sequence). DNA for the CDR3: TGCGCCAGCAGTCCCCGTAGGGACAGGGCCCGAAACACCATATATTTT. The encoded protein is CASSPRRDRARNTIYF.